Only one count was recorded for the clone carrying this TCR beta chain. In the original processing: By means of reference gene primer amplification, nucleated cell counts were estimated. The assay was immunoSEQ multiplex PCR, and TCRdb's table has in-frame clones only and misses some. The V and J calls and the clone size are those of that table, but D and trimming were determined from the DNA. The profile covers 200,000 to 300,000 clones, with approximately 85% appearing a single time and 4% taken by the ten largest. The sample is drawn from a study of blood T cell repertoires in COVID-19. Study at large: Samples representing acute and convalescent COVID-19 were sourced from the United States, Italy and Spain.

The V segment lost 7 bases and the J segment 3 bases; nucleotides outside the gene matches: 2. This CDR3 comprises 15 residues. Germline V lookup: CDR1 MNHEY, CDR2 SMNVEV (reference sequence). Sequenced: peripheral blood. The sequence was collected from a man aged 50 to 59 with acute or convalescent COVID-19. J is TRBJ2-5 and V is TRBV27, with 16 bases aligning to TRBD2. CDR3 residues: CASTGTSGREETQYF. The DNA of the CDR3 is TGTGCCAGCACCGGGACTAGCGGGAGGGAAGAGACCCAGTACTTC.